The 9 T cell receptor beta chains below come from one sample, sequenced in a study of graft-versus-host responses after intestinal transplantation. Data came from immunoSEQ multiplex PCR; TCRdb stores just in-frame clones and leaves some out. The repertoire has approximately 37,000 clones, over 85% of them found once; the top ten carry approximately 6.9%. This material consisted of PBMCs, taken just under 270 days after transplant. The receptors come from a human patient who received an intestinal transplant, so some T cells may come from the graft donor.

This clone was counted once. This chain links TRBV9 with TRBJ2-5, with D perhaps matching TRBD2 (6 bases). The V end was cut by 0 bases, the J end by 5 bases, with 8 bases between. The germline CDR1 and CDR2 sequences are SGDLS and YYNGEE. The CDR3 has 13 residues. CDR3 sequence (DNA): TGTGCCAGCAGCGTAGGGGACTTCGAGACCCAGTACTTC. Its translation is CASSVGDFETQYF.

The chain couples TRBV11-1 to TRBJ1-5; TRBD1 is a possible D gene (6 bases). Trimming stripped 5 bases from V and 1 base from J, with 12 bases between. This CDR3 has 15 residues. Germline loops: CDR1 SGHAT, CDR2 FQDESV (reference sequence). The CDR3 is CASSEGTYSNQPQHF. The CDR3, as DNA: TGTGCCAGCAGCGAGGGGACATACAGCAATCAGCCCCAGCATTTT.

The V call is TRBV6-4, the J call TRBJ2-1, with TRBD2 identical over 13 bases. V lost 4 bases, J lost 8 bases, and 5 bases stayed unmatched. Germline V CDR1 and CDR2: MRHNA, SNTAGT. This CDR3 region has 15 residues. The CDR3 DNA reads as TGTGCCAGCAGTGCCGGGACTAGCGGGGTCGATGAGCAGTTCTTC. Its translation: CASSAGTSGVDEQFF.

The chain combines TRBV19 with TRBJ2-2; D not certain. Germline V CDR1 and CDR2: LNHDA, SQIVND (reference sequence). The length of the CDR3 is 14 residues. The V end was cut by 3 bases, the J end by 1 base, with 6 bases between. CDR3 coding DNA: TGTGCCAGTAGTATGTTTAAGAACACCGGGGAGCTGTTTTTT. Encoded protein: CASSMFKNTGELFF.

V is TRBV7-9 and J is TRBJ2-5; TRBD2 is a possible D gene (5 bases). This CDR3 has 15 residues. Trimming left V 4 bases short and J 7 bases short, with 19 bases between. Germline V gene data show CDR1 as SEHNR and CDR2 as FQNEAQ (reference sequence). Here the CDR3 DNA reads TGTGCCAGCAGCTCCAATAGCGTACTGGGGTTGACCCAGTACTTC. This gives the protein CASSSNSVLGLTQYF.

The rearrangement uses TRBV19 and TRBJ2-3; 7 bases line up with TRBD2. The CDR3 has 13 residues. Germline CDR1 and CDR2: LNHDA and SQIVND (reference sequence). V was pared by 7 bases and J by 7 bases, with 8 bases of the junction left unmatched. The CDR3 reads CASKEAGVYTQYF. DNA of the CDR3: TGTGCCAGTAAAGAGGCGGGGGTATATACGCAGTATTTT.

This clone was detected only a few times. The junction departs from the called germline gene at one end, perhaps through a read error. The genes are TRBV5-1 and TRBJ1-1, with a weak D call TRBD1 (5 bases). CDR3 size: 15 residues. Germline V gene sequence: CDR1 SGHRS, CDR2 YFSETQ. This CDR3 is CASSPPAGGRTEAFF. The CDR3 coding sequence is TGTGCCAGCAGCCCCCCGGCTGGGGGTAGGACTGAAGCTTTCTTT.

The chain has TRBV4-1 and TRBJ1-5, with D possibly TRBD1 on 6 matching bases. This CDR3 comprises 15 residues. The V and J ends lost 3 bases and 2 bases respectively, with 11 bases between them. Germline CDR1 reads MGHRA; CDR2 reads YSYEKL. CDR3 in amino acids: CASSHGWTGNQPQHF. CDR3 DNA sequence: TGCGCCAGCAGCCATGGATGGACAGGCAATCAGCCCCAGCATTTT.

CDR3 sequence: CASSEARGGETQYF. The CDR3 nucleotides read TGTGCCAGCAGTGAAGCAAGGGGCGGGGAGACCCAGTACTTC. The chain recombines TRBV2 with TRBJ2-5, with D tentatively TRBD1 or TRBD2 (5 bases each). Per germline, CDR1 SNHLY and CDR2 FYNNEI. The CDR3 is made up of 14 amino acids. The V end was cut by 0 bases, the J end by 5 bases, with 10 bases between.